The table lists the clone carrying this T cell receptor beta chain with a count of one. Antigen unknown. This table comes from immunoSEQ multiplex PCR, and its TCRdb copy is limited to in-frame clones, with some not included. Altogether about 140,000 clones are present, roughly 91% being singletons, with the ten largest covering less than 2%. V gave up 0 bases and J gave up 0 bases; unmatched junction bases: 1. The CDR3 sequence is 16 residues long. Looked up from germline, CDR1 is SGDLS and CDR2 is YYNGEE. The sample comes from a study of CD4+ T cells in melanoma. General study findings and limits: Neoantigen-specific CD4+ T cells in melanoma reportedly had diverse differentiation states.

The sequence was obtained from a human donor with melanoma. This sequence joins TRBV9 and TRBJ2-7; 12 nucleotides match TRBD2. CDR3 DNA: TGTGCCAGCAGCGTAGGGACTAGCGGGGACTCCTACGAGCAGTACTTC. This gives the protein CASSVGTSGDSYEQYF.